Detailed here is one T cell receptor (beta chain). The target antigen is unknown. The data belong to a study of CD8 T cells in Susac syndrome. General observations from the study: As acknowledged by the study, its TCR sequencing and HLA analysis included a relatively small number of individuals. Peak Susac CD8+ clonal expansion occurred in TEMRA cells and active patients.

Per germline, CDR1 DFQATT and CDR2 SNEGSKA (reference sequence). This CDR3 has 16 residues. V was shortened by 3 bases and J by 1 base, with 16 bases between the two germline ends. Negative magnetic isolation gave CD8+ and CD4+ cells; FACS enriched CD8+ TEMRA. Random hexamers primed reverse transcription of about 0.45 to 1 ug RNA. Each CDR3 protein is one row after TCRdb ran MiXCR on the immunoSEQ multiplex PCR reads. Among about 140,000 distinct CDR3 sequences, 95% were seen once, and the ten largest hold about 0.18%. V usage is TRBV20-1 and J usage is TRBJ2-1; no reliable D call. Sequences were obtained from CD8+ T cells from PBMCs. The receptor was isolated from a human donor with Susac syndrome. DNA for the CDR3: TGCAGTGCTAGTGTTGTACTCGTCGGGTCCTACAATGAGCAGTTCTTC. Translating gives CSASVVLVGSYNEQFF.